These 5 T cell receptor beta chains came from one sample sequenced in a study of T cell responses to AZD1222 COVID-19 vaccine (dated by TCRdb to the early 2020s). Library preparation used the immunoSEQ multiplex PCR assay. TCRdb limited this immuneACCESS table to in-frame rearrangements with V and J called. A share of clones is missing; checked studies link under half to unresolved V genes, and the rest is unexplained. The table for this sample lists about 160,000 clones; around nine tenths of them were counted only once. The ten largest clonotypes hold 1.5% of the sample. The time point label, as the study defines it: baseline before first vaccination. The sample in question was peripheral blood, obtained on day 0 of AZD1222 vaccination. The receptors were gathered from an adult in good health.

V gene TRBV19 combines with J gene TRBJ2-2; TRBD1 aligns across 7 bases. Trimming took 3 bases from V and 2 from J; bases not matched to a gene: 15. CDR3 length equals 19 residues. CDR1 LNHDA and CDR2 SQIVND come from the germline V gene (reference sequence). The CDR3 DNA sequence: TGTGCCAGTAGTATCCTCCCGGGACAGCGACCCGGTAACACCGGGGAGCTGTTTTTT. As protein: CASSILPGQRPGNTGELFF.

The chain's CDR3 is CASSLESTSGWKTQYF. The CDR3 DNA sequence: TGTGCCAGCAGCTTAGAGTCGACTAGCGGGTGGAAGACCCAGTACTTC. V usage is TRBV7-2 and J usage is TRBJ2-5; 10 positions agree with TRBD2. V shed 1 base and J 6 bases; nucleotides not matched to a gene: 8. CDR1 is SGHTA, CDR2 FQGNSA, per germline. The CDR3 loop spans 16 amino acids.

The chain couples TRBV6-5 to TRBJ1-1, with 10 bases matching TRBD1. V lost 2 bases to trimming and J lost 10 bases; unmatched junction nucleotides: 4. This CDR3 comprises 13 residues. The germline CDR1 and CDR2 sequences are MNHEY and SVGAGI. The DNA of the CDR3 is TGTGCCAGCAGTTACGGGACAGGGGTAGGAGCTTTCTTT. This codes for CASSYGTGVGAFF.

In this sample, this clone turned up once. V and J are TRBV11-3 and TRBJ2-1; TRBD1 agrees at 7 bases. The CDR3 spans 16 residues. Germline CDR1 is SGHNT and CDR2 is YENEEA. V was clipped by 0 bases and J by 2 bases; unmatched bases: 4. CDR3 region: CASSLDGTGAYNEQFF. The CDR3 coding sequence is TGTGCCAGCAGCTTAGATGGCACAGGGGCCTACAATGAGCAGTTCTTC.

The chain combines TRBV7-8 with TRBJ2-5; D may be TRBD1 (5 bases). Germline V gene sequence: CDR1 SGHVS, CDR2 FQNEAQ. The CDR3 is 15 amino acids. Trimming removed 5 bases at V and 4 bases at J, with 17 bases between. The CDR3 DNA follows: TGTGCCAGCAGCCCACCCTGGAAGCAGGGAGAGACCCAGTACTTC. As protein: CASSPPWKQGETQYF. The full variable domain, its missing parts supplied by reference TRBV7-8 and TRBJ2-5, is GAGVSQSPRYKVAKRGQDVALRCDPISGHVSLFWYQQALGQGPEFLTYFQNEAQLDKSGLPSDRFFAERPEGSVSTLKIQRTQQEDSAVYLCASSPPWKQGETQYFGPGTRLLVL.